The 13 T cell receptor beta chains presented below share a single source sample, sequenced in a study of blood T cell repertoires in COVID-19. Repertoires were generated with immunoSEQ multiplex PCR, while TCRdb's copy carries only in-frame clones and drops some. In the table there are approximately 150,000 clones, more than 75% of which are singletons. Sample: peripheral blood. The source is a woman in her 50s with active or convalescent COVID-19.

The chain links TRBV28 to TRBJ2-1; D gene ambiguous. The germline V gene has CDR1 MDHEN and CDR2 SYDVKM. The ends were cut back, 5 bases at V and 1 base at J, with 6 bases in the middle. The CDR3 extends over 13 amino acids. This chain's CDR3 is CASSLRSYNEQFF. The DNA of the CDR3 is TGTGCCAGCAGTCTTCGGTCCTACAATGAGCAGTTCTTC.

This chain joins TRBV19 and TRBJ2-7; 7 nucleotides line up with TRBD1. J gave up 5 bases and V 3 bases, and 4 bases lay outside the gene matches. CDR3 length: 13 residues. Germline CDR1 is LNHDA and CDR2 is SQIVND (reference sequence). For the CDR3, the DNA is TGTGCCAGTAGTATCTCAGGGGGTAACGAGCAGTACTTC. Its translation: CASSISGGNEQYF.

This clone was recorded once. The chain uses TRBV5-1 and TRBJ2-2; 14 positions match TRBD2. The trim removed 4 bases at V and 5 bases at J, leaving 13 bases unmatched. The germline gives CDR1 SGHRS, CDR2 YFSETQ. The CDR3 has 19 residues. CDR3: CASSQVGTSGSYGTGELFF. CDR3 in DNA: TGCGCCAGCAGCCAAGTCGGGACTAGCGGGAGTTATGGTACCGGGGAGCTGTTTTTT.

V and J are TRBV30 and TRBJ1-1; possibly TRBD1 for D (5 bases). This CDR3 is 17 amino acids long. V lost 3 bases and J lost 5, with 25 bases in between. CDR1 GTSNPN and CDR2 SVGIG come from the germline V gene (reference sequence). Written as DNA, the CDR3 is TGTGCCTGGAGCCCAAAGGGCCCGGGACTCTGGGGAACTGAAGCTTTCTTT. The encoded protein is CAWSPKGPGLWGTEAFF.

V gene TRBV18 combines with J gene TRBJ2-7, with 11 bases that match TRBD2. Trimming at V came to 3 bases and at J to 6 bases, leaving 7 bases not matched to a gene. From germline, CDR1 is KGHSH and CDR2 LQKENI. The CDR3 runs to 15 residues. Written as DNA, the CDR3 is TGTGCCAGCTCACCGATAGCGGGGGGGCCGGGCGAGCAGTACTTC. This codes for CASSPIAGGPGEQYF.

The chain joins TRBV9 to TRBJ2-1; 16 nucleotides agree with TRBD2. Unmatched junction bases numbered 4, after V lost 2 bases and J lost 2 bases. This CDR3 is 18 amino acids long. CDR1 and CDR2 from the germline V gene are SGDLS and YYNGEE. CDR3 sequence: CASSVGTSGRAPYNEQFF. CDR3 bases: TGTGCCAGCAGCGTCGGGACTAGCGGGAGGGCGCCCTACAATGAGCAGTTCTTC.

V is TRBV15 and J is TRBJ1-2, with D perhaps TRBD1 (6 bases). Germline V gene lookup returns CDR1 LNHNV and CDR2 YYDKDF (reference sequence). The CDR3 spans 16 residues. The V end was cut by 5 bases, the J end by 0 bases, with 16 bases between. The CDR3 coding sequence is TGTGCCACCAGCTTAGCCTACAGGACAGCTAACTATGGCTACACCTTC. Translation gives CATSLAYRTANYGYTF.

This clone was recorded only once. The chain carries TRBV4-2 and TRBJ1-4; D is possibly TRBD1 (6 bases). CDR3 length: 14 amino acids. Germline lookup yields CDR1 LGHNA and CDR2 YNFKEQ. V lost 4 bases, J lost 4 bases, and 10 bases lay in between. CDR3 in DNA: TGTGCCAGCAGCCGTGGACAGTTTAATGAAAAACTGTTTTTT. Translated: CASSRGQFNEKLFF.

This sequence joins TRBV19 and TRBJ1-2, with 7 positions matching TRBD1. V lost 3 bases to trimming and J lost 8 bases; unmatched junction nucleotides: 9. This CDR3 is built from 14 residues. CDR1 and CDR2 from the germline V gene are LNHDA and SQIVND (reference sequence). CDR3 loop: CASSIVQGQGGYTF. The CDR3 DNA reads TGTGCCAGTAGTATCGTACAGGGGCAAGGCGGCTACACCTTC.

This chain links TRBV11-2 with TRBJ1-1; no reliable D call. V was shortened by 5 bases and J by 1 base, with 17 bases between the two germline ends. The CDR3 spans 16 residues. Germline V gene sequence: CDR1 SGHAT, CDR2 FQNNGV. DNA for the CDR3: TGTGCCAGCAGCCCCCTAGCGACCCCTCGGAACACTGAAGCTTTCTTT. Encoded protein: CASSPLATPRNTEAFF.

The CDR3 reads CASSPDRTAARFEKLFF. CDR3 nucleotides: TGTGCCAGCAGCCCGGACAGGACGGCGGCTAGATTTGAAAAACTGTTTTTT. V gene TRBV28 combines with J gene TRBJ1-4; 7 nucleotides align to TRBD1. The germline CDR1 and CDR2 sequences are MDHEN and SYDVKM. The length of the CDR3 is 17 residues. J gave up 7 bases and V 6 bases, and 17 bases lay outside the gene matches.

CDR3 bases: TGTGCCAGTAGTATGGGCATGCACACCGGGGAGCTGTTTTTT. Its translation is CASSMGMHTGELFF. The chain combines TRBV19 with TRBJ2-2; no clear D. V dropped 3 bases and J dropped 3 bases, with 8 bases sitting between them. The CDR3 loop spans 14 amino acids. Germline V gene data show CDR1 as LNHDA and CDR2 as SQIVND (reference sequence).

The genes are TRBV11-3 and TRBJ2-1; 13 bases agree with TRBD2. The V segment lost 4 bases and the J segment 8 bases; nucleotides outside the gene matches: 8. The V gene's germline CDR1 is SGHNT and CDR2 YENEEA. CDR3 length: 16 residues. Written as DNA, the CDR3 is TGTGCCAGCAGCTCCGGACTAGCGGGGGACCTGGATGAGCAGTTCTTC. Its protein product is CASSSGLAGDLDEQFF.